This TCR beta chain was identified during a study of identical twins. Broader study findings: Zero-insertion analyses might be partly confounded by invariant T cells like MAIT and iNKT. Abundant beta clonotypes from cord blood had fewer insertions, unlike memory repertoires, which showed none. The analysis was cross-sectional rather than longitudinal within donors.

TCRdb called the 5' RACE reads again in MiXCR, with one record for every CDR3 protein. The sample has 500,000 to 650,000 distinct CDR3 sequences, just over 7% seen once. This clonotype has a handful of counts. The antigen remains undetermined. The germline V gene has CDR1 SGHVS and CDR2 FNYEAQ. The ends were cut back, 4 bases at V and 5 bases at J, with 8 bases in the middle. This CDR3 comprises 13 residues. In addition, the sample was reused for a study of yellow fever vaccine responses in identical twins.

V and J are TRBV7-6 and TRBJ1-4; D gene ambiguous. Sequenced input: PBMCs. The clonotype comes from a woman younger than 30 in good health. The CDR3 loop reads CASSSRENEKLFF. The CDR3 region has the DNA TGTGCCAGCAGCTCGCGGGAGAATGAAAAACTGTTTTTT.